One and the same sample provided the 31 T cell receptor beta chains below, sequenced in a study of T cell changes during pregnancy in multiple sclerosis. TCRdb keeps only in-frame clones here, not all; method: immunoSEQ multiplex PCR. The repertoire holds about 69,000 clones, under 95% seen once, with roughly 1.5% in the top ten. This specimen consisted of peripheral blood, obtained in the third trimester of pregnancy. Receptors were obtained from a female donor with multiple sclerosis, enrolled in a pregnancy study.

The gene calls are TRBV5-8 and TRBJ1-2; the D gene is possibly TRBD1 (6 bases). V was trimmed by 4 bases and J by 4 bases, leaving 17 bases between them. CDR1 is SGHTS and CDR2 is YDEGEE in the germline V gene. The CDR3 is 15 amino acids. CDR3 loop: CASSPLRGAFYGYTF. CDR3 coding DNA: TGTGCCAGCAGCCCCCTGCGGGGGGCTTTCTATGGCTACACCTTC.

The chain links TRBV6-5 to TRBJ2-3; 7 nucleotides match TRBD2. V was pared by 5 bases and J by 6 bases, with 11 bases of the junction left unmatched. The CDR3 consists of 15 residues. Germline V gene sequence: CDR1 MNHEY, CDR2 SVGAGI. Here the CDR3 reads CASSLRGEGSDTQYF. The CDR3 DNA reads as TGTGCCAGCAGTCTTCGGGGGGAAGGGTCGGATACGCAGTATTTT.

DNA of the CDR3: TGTGCCAGCAGCTCACAGGGGTCCGGCTCTGAAGCTTTCTTT. This gives the protein CASSSQGSGSEAFF. The genes are TRBV7-3 and TRBJ1-1, with 7 nucleotides matching TRBD1. The CDR3 has 14 amino acids. Per the germline V gene, CDR1 is SGHTA and CDR2 is FQGTGA. With 4 bases clipped from V and 6 bases from J, the junction kept 8 bases outside the gene matches.

The rearrangement uses TRBV5-6 and TRBJ2-1; 7 bases align to TRBD2. V shed 4 bases and J 5 bases; nucleotides not matched to a gene: 15. The CDR3 loop spans 17 amino acids. Per the germline V gene, CDR1 is SGHDT and CDR2 is YYEEEE. As DNA, the CDR3 is TGTGCCAGCAGCCCACGCTGGCGGCTAGCGGCGGACAATGAGCAGTTCTTC. Translating it yields CASSPRWRLAADNEQFF. The variable domain in full, completed from reference TRBV5-6 and TRBJ2-1, reads DAGVTQSPTHLIKTRGQQVTLRCSPKSGHDTVSWYQQALGQGPQFIFQYYEEEERQRGNFPDRFSGHQFPNYSSELNVNALLLGDSALYLCASSPRWRLAADNEQFFGPGTRLTVL.

This clone was counted once. As DNA, the CDR3 is TGTGCCAGCAGCCGGGACATCTCGAACACTGAAGCTTTCTTT. It translates to CASSRDISNTEAFF. The gene calls are TRBV2 and TRBJ1-1; TRBD1 might be the D (6 bases). CDR3 size: 14 residues. V was cut by 6 bases and J by 1 base, with 12 bases left in between. Germline CDR1 SNHLY, CDR2 FYNNEI.

Here the CDR3 DNA reads TGTGCCAGCTCACCGACTAGCGGGGACAATGAGCAGTTCTTC. It codes for CASSPTSGDNEQFF. This chain links TRBV18 with TRBJ2-1; 11 bases fit TRBD2. The V and J ends lost 3 bases and 5 bases, in that order; junction bases with no gene match: 0. The CDR3 sequence is 14 residues long. Germline V gene lookup returns CDR1 KGHSH and CDR2 LQKENI.

This clone was found once. The gene calls are TRBV6-6 and TRBJ2-7; D call uncertain. V was clipped by 6 bases and J by 3 bases, with 9 bases between them. The CDR3 totals 12 residues. The germline V gene has CDR1 MNHNY and CDR2 SVGAGI (reference sequence). The CDR3 nucleotides are TGTGCCAGCAGCTCCTGGCACTACGAGCAGTACTTC. Translation: CASSSWHYEQYF.

V gene TRBV4-2 combines with J gene TRBJ2-1; 9 nucleotides agree with TRBD2. Germline CDR1 and CDR2: LGHNA and YNFKEQ. The V and J ends lost 3 bases and 6 bases, in that order; junction bases with no gene match: 12. CDR3 length equals 17 residues. CDR3 DNA sequence: TGTGCCAGCAGCCAGGAAGACCTAGCGGGGCCCCGCAATGAGCAGTTCTTC. Its protein is CASSQEDLAGPRNEQFF.

V is TRBV7-9 and J is TRBJ2-2; D perhaps matches TRBD1 (5 bases). Trimming took off 5 bases at V and 3 bases at J, with 19 bases between the two ends. The germline CDR1 and CDR2 sequences are SEHNR and FQNEAQ (reference sequence). This CDR3 spans 17 amino acids. CDR3 residues: CASSIRQQGYDTGELFF. The CDR3 DNA follows: TGTGCCAGCAGCATTAGGCAGCAGGGATACGACACCGGGGAGCTGTTTTTT.

The chain uses TRBV4-3 and TRBJ2-7; maybe TRBD2 (6 bases). Germline CDR1 LGHNA, CDR2 YSLEER. This CDR3 spans 15 amino acids. Trimming pared 0 bases from V and 4 bases from J, leaving 13 bases between. The chain's CDR3 is CASSQEEGLTYEQYF. The DNA for the CDR3 is TGCGCCAGCAGCCAAGAAGAGGGACTTACTTACGAGCAGTACTTC.

The V call is TRBV13, the J call TRBJ1-5; no clear D gene. The germline CDR1 and CDR2 sequences are PRHDT and FYEKMQ (reference sequence). Trimming shortened V by 5 bases and J by 6 bases, and 17 bases separated the two germline ends. This CDR3 has 15 residues. In DNA form, the CDR3 reads TGTGCCAGCAGCCCCCAGAGGACTCACGGTCAGCCCCAGCATTTT. Translated, it gives CASSPQRTHGQPQHF.

The CDR3 coding sequence is TGTGCCAGCAGCTTCCAGTCTGCTAGCTCCTACGAGCAGTACTTC. Protein product: CASSFQSASSYEQYF. This chain uses TRBV7-3 with TRBJ2-7, with unresolved D. Looked up from germline, CDR1 is SGHTA and CDR2 is FQGTGA. The CDR3 has 15 amino acids. Trimming removed 3 bases at V and 0 bases at J, with 12 bases between.

The genes are TRBV29-1 and TRBJ1-2, with 7 bases lining up with TRBD1. Germline loops: CDR1 SQVTM, CDR2 ANQGSEA. The CDR3 contains 16 residues. Trimming took 5 bases from V and 4 from J; bases not matched to a gene: 16. CDR3 in amino acids: CSVHPAGQTLGYGYTF. The CDR3 DNA sequence: TGCAGCGTTCACCCCGCGGGACAGACCCTAGGCTATGGCTACACCTTC.

The genes are TRBV4-1 and TRBJ2-7, with TRBD2 matching over 8 bases. Trimming cost V 4 bases and J 0 bases; bases outside gene matches: 2. The CDR3 is made up of 14 amino acids. The germline V gene has CDR1 MGHRA and CDR2 YSYEKL. The CDR3 nucleotides read TGCGCCAGCAGCCCGAGCGGGGGCTCCTACGAGCAGTACTTC. Translating gives CASSPSGGSYEQYF.

This clone was seen once. V gene TRBV4-1 combines with J gene TRBJ2-1, with D possibly being TRBD1 (5 bases). V lost 1 base, J lost 9 bases, and 13 bases lay in between. The CDR3 length is 14 residues. Germline CDR1 is MGHRA and CDR2 is YSYEKL. In nucleotides, the CDR3 is TGCGCCAGCAGCCAAGTCGGGCCGCAGGGTGAGCAGTTCTTC. The encoded protein is CASSQVGPQGEQFF.

V usage is TRBV28 and J usage is TRBJ2-2; 12 bases map to TRBD2. The CDR3 consists of 19 residues. Losses at the gene ends were 1 base for V and 6 bases for J; bases not matched to a gene: 12. CDR1 is MDHEN and CDR2 is SYDVKM in the germline V gene. CDR3 bases: TGTGCCAGCAGTTTATCCCGTTCCTTTCCTAGCGGGGGGGCCGGGGAGCTGTTTTTT. This sequence encodes CASSLSRSFPSGGAGELFF.

The CDR3 region has the DNA TGTGCCAGCAGCCTAGGGGTCATTACAGGGGTAAACTACGAGCAGTACTTC. Protein: CASSLGVITGVNYEQYF. The chain carries TRBV7-3 and TRBJ2-7, with TRBD1 matching 7 bases. V shed 5 bases, J shed 3 bases, and the junction held 16 bases outside the gene matches. This CDR3 comprises 17 residues. Germline V gene data show CDR1 as SGHTA and CDR2 as FQGTGA.

This clone is a singleton in its sample. The V call is TRBV5-6, the J call TRBJ1-2, with a possible D match to TRBD1 (5 bases). V was clipped by 3 bases and J by 4 bases, with 10 bases between them. CDR1 and CDR2 from the germline V gene are SGHDT and YYEEEE. The CDR3 runs to 13 residues. Written as DNA, the CDR3 is TGTGCCAGCAGCTCCAGGGTCATCTATGGCTACACCTTC. Translated, it gives CASSSRVIYGYTF.

This chain uses TRBV9 with TRBJ1-2; no firm D call. The CDR3 is made up of 12 amino acids. V was pared by 3 bases and J by 8 bases, with 11 bases between. Germline V gene sequence: CDR1 SGDLS, CDR2 YYNGEE. The CDR3 nucleotides read TGTGCCAGCAGCGCAGGACTTCACGGCTACACCTTC. Translating gives CASSAGLHGYTF.

The chain is built from TRBV5-1 and TRBJ2-7; D perhaps matches TRBD2 (6 bases). Trimming pared 6 bases from V and 0 bases from J, leaving 13 bases between. CDR1 SGHRS and CDR2 YFSETQ come from the germline V gene. The CDR3 is 14 amino acids. CDR3 nucleotide sequence: TGCGCCAGCAAAGTTCGGGGGAACTCCTACGAGCAGTACTTC. Amino acids: CASKVRGNSYEQYF.

The chain employs TRBV6-5 and TRBJ2-7; 8 bases map to TRBD2. The V segment lost 6 bases and the J segment 3 bases; nucleotides outside the gene matches: 4. Germline V lookup: CDR1 MNHEY, CDR2 SVGAGI. This CDR3 is 13 amino acids long. The DNA for the CDR3 is TGTGCCAGCAGGTCCGGGAGGGGCTACGAGCAGTACTTC. It codes for CASRSGRGYEQYF.

This chain joins TRBV9 and TRBJ1-5, with D unclear. The CDR3 is 13 residues long. CDR1 is SGDLS, CDR2 YYNGEE, per germline. V shed 1 base and J shed 4 bases, with 6 bases lying between them. The CDR3 here is CASSVSVNQPQHF. CDR3 nucleotide sequence: TGTGCCAGCAGCGTATCGGTGAATCAGCCCCAGCATTTT.

The genes are TRBV2 and TRBJ2-3, with TRBD2 identical over 13 bases. This CDR3 is 18 amino acids long. V lost 5 bases and J lost 3; bases outside the gene matches: 11. Per the germline V gene, CDR1 is SNHLY and CDR2 is FYNNEI. The CDR3 DNA reads as TGTGCCAGCAGTCGGGGGGGAACTAGCGGGGGGGCAACAGATACGCAGTATTTT. Translation: CASSRGGTSGGATDTQYF.

The chain recombines TRBV30 with TRBJ2-1; 8 bases fit TRBD1. CDR1 GTSNPN and CDR2 SVGIG come from the germline V gene (reference sequence). The V and J ends lost 4 bases and 4 bases, in that order; junction bases with no gene match: 6. This CDR3 spans 14 amino acids. The CDR3 spells CAWNPTGAYNEQFF. CDR3 DNA sequence: TGTGCCTGGAACCCGACAGGGGCATACAATGAGCAGTTCTTC.

This chain connects TRBV2 to TRBJ1-5, with D perhaps TRBD1 (6 bases). Germline V lookup: CDR1 SNHLY, CDR2 FYNNEI. Deletions cut 2 bases from V and 8 bases from J, with 13 bases between. The CDR3 sequence is 14 residues long. CDR3 sequence (DNA): TGTGCCAGCAGTGAACTGAGGGGGATGGAGCCCCAGCATTTT. This gives the protein CASSELRGMEPQHF.

The chain employs TRBV7-9 and TRBJ2-3; TRBD2 is a possible D gene (5 bases). The ends were cut back, 2 bases at V and 0 bases at J, with 18 bases in the middle. CDR1 and CDR2 (germline): SEHNR, FQNEAQ (reference sequence). The CDR3 covers 18 residues. CDR3 amino acids: CASSLPSEGSFSTDTQYF. In DNA form, the CDR3 reads TGTGCCAGCAGCTTACCATCCGAGGGTTCCTTCAGCACAGATACGCAGTATTTT.

The V gene is TRBV2, the J gene TRBJ2-7; TRBD1 aligns across 8 bases. V was pared by 7 bases and J by 2 bases, with 7 bases of the junction left unmatched. Looked up from germline, CDR1 is SNHLY and CDR2 is FYNNEI. This CDR3 contains 14 residues. The DNA of the CDR3 is TGTGCCAGCACCCAGACAGGGGTCCCCTACGAGCAGTACTTC. Translated: CASTQTGVPYEQYF.

This clone was seen just once. The chain has TRBV4-1 and TRBJ1-2, with 9 positions matching TRBD1. The CDR3 is 16 amino acids. CDR1 MGHRA and CDR2 YSYEKL come from the germline V gene. V lost 3 bases to trimming and J lost 2 bases; unmatched junction nucleotides: 7. CDR3 DNA sequence: TGCGCCAGCAGCCACTGGGACAGGGTCCGGAACTATGGCTACACCTTC. Protein sequence: CASSHWDRVRNYGYTF.

The rearrangement joins TRBV7-9 to TRBJ1-1; perhaps TRBD1 as D (5 bases). The CDR3 contains 14 residues. V lost 1 base and J 11 bases, leaving 17 bases between the germline ends. Germline values: CDR1 SEHNR, CDR2 FQNEAQ (reference sequence). CDR3 nucleotide sequence: TGTGCCAGCAGCTTAGGAGGCAGGGTCCTAGGGGCTTTCTTT. As protein: CASSLGGRVLGAFF.

This chain links TRBV19 with TRBJ1-5, with D unclear. CDR1 and CDR2 (germline): LNHDA, SQIVND (reference sequence). The CDR3 runs to 12 residues. Trimming left V 8 bases short and J 6 bases short, with 11 bases between. This CDR3 reads CASAVGLQPQHF. The CDR3 region has the DNA TGTGCCAGTGCTGTTGGACTTCAGCCCCAGCATTTT.

This chain links TRBV19 with TRBJ2-5; D is perhaps TRBD1 (6 bases). CDR1 LNHDA and CDR2 SQIVND come from the germline V gene (reference sequence). Trimming shortened V by 4 bases and J by 4 bases, and 13 bases separated the two germline ends. This CDR3 is built from 14 residues. This CDR3 is CASSSGRGVETQYF. The DNA of the CDR3 is TGTGCCAGTAGTAGTGGCAGGGGCGTAGAGACCCAGTACTTC.